The 30 T cell receptor beta chains listed next were all sequenced from one sample in a study of T cell responses to AZD1222 COVID-19 vaccine. Using immunoSEQ multiplex PCR, the repertoire was profiled, and TCRdb retains in-frame clones only, with some absent. In the table there are 150,000 to 190,000 clones, just over 90% of which are singletons. Sequenced here: peripheral blood, sampled on day 0 of AZD1222 vaccination. These receptors all stem from an adult in good health.

The chain couples TRBV7-2 to TRBJ2-1; D is undetermined. Germline CDR1 reads SGHTA; CDR2 reads FQGNSA. CDR3 size: 14 residues. Trimming shortened V by 7 bases and J by 3 bases, and 13 bases separated the two germline ends. The CDR3 here is CASISLPFYNEQFF. CDR3 bases: TGTGCCAGCATCTCACTCCCTTTCTACAATGAGCAGTTCTTC.

V gene TRBV9 combines with J gene TRBJ2-1; the match to TRBD2 covers 8 bases. Germline CDR1 is SGDLS and CDR2 is YYNGEE. The ends lost 0 bases at V and 2 bases at J; junction bases unmatched: 4. This CDR3 has 16 amino acids. The CDR3 here is CASSVGIAGPYNEQFF. The DNA of the CDR3 is TGTGCCAGCAGCGTAGGGATAGCGGGACCCTACAATGAGCAGTTCTTC.

The V and J genes are TRBV19 and TRBJ2-2, with D unresolved. The CDR3 has 11 residues. Germline assignment: CDR1 LNHDA and CDR2 SQIVND (reference sequence). Trimming left V 9 bases short and J 3 bases short, with 5 bases between. The CDR3 bases are TGTGCCAGCCAGTACACCGGGGAGCTGTTTTTT. This sequence encodes CASQYTGELFF. The full variable domain, completed using reference TRBV19 and TRBJ2-2, is DGGITQSPKYLFRKEGQNVTLSCEQNLNHDAMYWYRQDPGQGLRLIYYSQIVNDFQKGDIAEGYSVSREKKESFPLTVTSAQKNPTAFYLCASQYTGELFFGEGSRLTVL.

This rearrangement joins TRBV7-9 to TRBJ1-1; 8 nucleotides align to TRBD1. CDR1 and CDR2 (germline): SEHNR, FQNEAQ (reference sequence). Trimming took 6 bases from V and 5 from J; bases not matched to a gene: 11. This CDR3 region has 15 residues. This chain's CDR3 is CASRAQGQVGTEAFF. The CDR3 nucleotides are TGTGCCAGCAGAGCCCAGGGACAGGTGGGAACTGAAGCTTTCTTT.

The rearrangement uses TRBV7-2 and TRBJ2-2; D is tentatively TRBD1 or TRBD2 (6 bases each). CDR3 length: 16 amino acids. V lost 10 bases to trimming and J lost 3 bases, with 21 bases between them. CDR1 and CDR2 (germline): SGHTA, FQGNSA. CDR3 loop: CAISRGGGQYTGELFF. For the CDR3, the DNA is TGTGCCATCTCCCGGGGTGGGGGGCAGTACACCGGGGAGCTGTTTTTT. Looking up the rest from reference TRBV7-2 and TRBJ2-2 gives the full variable domain: GAGVSQSPSNKVTEKGKDVELRCDPISGHTALYWYRQSLGQGLEFLIYFQGNSAPDKSGLPSDRFSAERTGGSVSTLTIQRTQQEDSAVYLCAISRGGGQYTGELFFGEGSRLTVL.

The V gene is TRBV29-1, the J gene TRBJ2-3, with D unresolved. From germline, CDR1 is SQVTM and CDR2 ANQGSEA. Trimming pared 1 base from V and 2 bases from J, leaving 4 bases between. This CDR3 has 12 amino acids. The CDR3 coding sequence is TGCAGCGTTGAAGGGTACACAGATACGCAGTATTTT. This sequence encodes CSVEGYTDTQYF.

This clone was recorded only once. The chain combines TRBV6-5 with TRBJ1-6; D is ambiguous. This CDR3 spans 16 amino acids. The ends were cut back, 0 bases at V and 6 bases at J, with 12 bases in the middle. Germline V gene lookup returns CDR1 MNHEY and CDR2 SVGAGI. CDR3 in DNA: TGTGCCAGCAGTTACTCGAGAAGCCACCCTAATTCACCCCTCCACTTT. Translating gives CASSYSRSHPNSPLHF.

About this clone itself: At one boundary the junction diverges from the germline segment, which might be a read error. The gene calls are TRBV28 and TRBJ2-7, with 7 bases fitting TRBD2. The length of the CDR3 is 15 residues. Germline CDR1 reads MDHEN; CDR2 reads SYDVKM. The CDR3 protein is CASNVGGRDSHEQYF. The CDR3 DNA sequence: TGTGCCAGCAACGTTGGCGGGAGAGACTCCCACGAGCAGTACTTC.

The chain carries TRBV6-5 and TRBJ2-1; D not certain. The CDR3 is made up of 13 amino acids. V was cut by 6 bases and J by 4 bases, with 10 bases left in between. Germline values: CDR1 MNHEY, CDR2 SVGAGI. CDR3 coding DNA: TGTGCCAGCAGACGGACGACTTACAATGAGCAGTTCTTC. Its translation is CASRRTTYNEQFF.

Only one count was recorded for this clone. The CDR3 sequence: CSVVRTEAFF. The CDR3 DNA follows: TGCAGCGTTGTTCGGACTGAAGCTTTCTTT. V usage is TRBV29-1 and J usage is TRBJ1-1; D is unresolved. The CDR3 is 10 amino acids. From germline, CDR1 is SQVTM and CDR2 ANQGSEA. V was shortened by 4 bases and J by 5 bases, with 5 bases between the two germline ends.

V usage is TRBV6-5 and J usage is TRBJ2-7; 9 positions match TRBD2. This CDR3 contains 13 residues. The V gene end was trimmed by 6 bases and the J gene end by 3 bases; junction bases not matched to a gene: 3. Germline CDR1 and CDR2: MNHEY and SVGAGI. The CDR3 sequence: CASRTSGIYEQYF. As DNA, the CDR3 is TGTGCCAGCAGGACTAGCGGCATCTACGAGCAGTACTTC.

In its sample, this clone was seen once. The V and J genes are TRBV5-4 and TRBJ2-5; D is uncertain. V shed 4 bases and J shed 2 bases, with 9 bases lying between them. Germline CDR1 and CDR2: SGHNT and YYREEE (reference sequence). The CDR3 sequence is 13 residues long. The CDR3 DNA reads TGTGCCAGCAGCCACCATGCTCAAGAGACCCAGTACTTC. It is translated as CASSHHAQETQYF.

V gene TRBV21-1 combines with J gene TRBJ1-5. TRBV21-1 is an annotated pseudogene. The CDR3 is 16 amino acids. The DNA for the CDR3 is TGTGCCAGCAGCAAAGCGCTTTTGCATAGCAATCAGCCCCAGCATTTT. Protein sequence: CASSKALLHSNQPQHF.

This chain joins TRBV27 and TRBJ1-2; D is unresolved. Germline-derived CDR1 and CDR2 are MNHEY and SMNVEV (reference sequence). V lost 5 bases, J lost 4 bases, and 14 bases lay in between. The CDR3 is 14 amino acids. CDR3 protein: CASSLTSTLYGYTF. CDR3 sequence (DNA): TGTGCCAGCAGTCTTACAAGCACCCTCTATGGCTACACCTTC.

The rearrangement uses TRBV2 and TRBJ2-1, with TRBD2 matching 12 bases. Germline V lookup: CDR1 SNHLY, CDR2 FYNNEI. The CDR3 loop spans 12 amino acids. V dropped 9 bases and J dropped 9; count of bases not matched to a gene: 3. In nucleotides, the CDR3 is TGTGCCAGGAGACTAGCGGGAGTTGAGCAGTTCTTC. Amino acid sequence: CARRLAGVEQFF.

This sequence joins TRBV5-8 and TRBJ1-5, with TRBD1 matching 9 bases. The CDR3 spans 15 residues. V lost 4 bases, J lost 1 base, and 3 bases stayed unmatched. Germline loops: CDR1 SGHTS, CDR2 YDEGEE. CDR3 bases: TGTGCCAGCAGCCACAGGGGGCAAAGCAATCAGCCCCAGCATTTT. Residues: CASSHRGQSNQPQHF.

This sequence joins TRBV7-3 and TRBJ2-1; 9 nucleotides line up with TRBD2. The CDR3 runs 15 residues. V dropped 1 base and J dropped 8; count of bases not matched to a gene: 6. Germline assignment: CDR1 SGHTA and CDR2 FQGTGA. The CDR3 here is CASSLSSGSIDEQFF. The CDR3 coding sequence is TGTGCCAGCAGCTTAAGTAGCGGGAGCATCGATGAGCAGTTCTTC. Together with reference TRBV7-3 and TRBJ2-1, the CDR3 gives the full variable domain: GAGVSQTPSNKVTEKGKYVELRCDPISGHTALYWYRQSLGQGPEFLIYFQGTGAADDSGLPNDRFFAVRPEGSVSTLKIQRTERGDSAVYLCASSLSSGSIDEQFFGPGTRLTVL.

The chain recombines TRBV5-4 with TRBJ2-1; 10 bases are shared with TRBD2. From germline, CDR1 is SGHNT and CDR2 YYREEE (reference sequence). The CDR3 consists of 15 residues. V was clipped by 4 bases and J by 8 bases; unmatched bases: 9. The CDR3 is CASSASSGRSHEQFF. CDR3 nucleotide sequence: TGTGCCAGCAGCGCCTCTAGCGGGAGATCCCATGAGCAGTTCTTC.

The chain recombines TRBV6-5 with TRBJ1-2, with a possible D match to TRBD1 (6 bases). Germline lookup yields CDR1 MNHEY and CDR2 SVGAGI. The ends were cut back, 2 bases at V and 5 bases at J, with 15 bases in the middle. The CDR3 extends over 15 amino acids. CDR3 sequence (DNA): TGTGCCAGCAGTTACGGGACGAAGACAGGTTATGGCTACACCTTC. Encoded protein: CASSYGTKTGYGYTF.

CDR3 DNA: TGTGCCAGCAGTCCGGAGCTAGCGGGAGGCAGGTATGAGCAGTTCTTC. Amino acids: CASSPELAGGRYEQFF. V gene TRBV28 combines with J gene TRBJ2-1; TRBD2 matches 11 bases. Germline V gene lookup returns CDR1 MDHEN and CDR2 SYDVKM. The ends lost 5 bases at V and 8 bases at J; junction bases unmatched: 11. The CDR3 is 16 residues long.

This sequence joins TRBV7-9 and TRBJ1-1; tentative D call: TRBD1 (6 bases). CDR3 size: 15 residues. Trimming took off 6 bases at V and 2 bases at J, with 16 bases between the two ends. Germline assignment: CDR1 SEHNR and CDR2 FQNEAQ (reference sequence). CDR3 sequence reads: CASRRIQGRNTEAFF. CDR3 in DNA: TGTGCCAGCAGACGGATACAGGGACGAAACACTGAAGCTTTCTTT.

V usage is TRBV7-6 and J usage is TRBJ1-6; the match to TRBD1 covers 7 bases. This CDR3 region has 16 residues. Germline V gives CDR1 SGHVS, CDR2 FNYEAQ. The V gene end was trimmed by 5 bases and the J gene end by 11 bases; junction bases not matched to a gene: 15. CDR3 region: CASSREPTGPGAPLHF. The CDR3 coding sequence is TGTGCCAGCAGCCGTGAGCCGACAGGGCCTGGGGCACCCCTCCACTTT.

V and J are TRBV7-2 and TRBJ2-7; 9 nucleotides agree with TRBD2. The V gene's germline CDR1 is SGHTA and CDR2 FQGNSA. The CDR3 sequence is 14 residues long. Trimming removed 4 bases from V and 2 bases from J; junction bases left unmatched: 3. CDR3 nucleotides: TGTGCCAGCAGCTCGACTAGCGGTCCCTACGAGCAGTACTTC. Amino acid sequence: CASSSTSGPYEQYF. Variable domain in full (rest from reference TRBV7-2 and TRBJ2-7): GAGVSQSPSNKVTEKGKDVELRCDPISGHTALYWYRQSLGQGLEFLIYFQGNSAPDKSGLPSDRFSAERTGGSVSTLTIQRTQQEDSAVYLCASSSTSGPYEQYFGPGTRLTVT.

The chain couples TRBV4-1 to TRBJ2-3; D remains ambiguous. This CDR3 has 12 residues. Germline V lookup: CDR1 MGHRA, CDR2 YSYEKL. V shed 4 bases and J shed 4 bases, with 6 bases lying between them. The CDR3 coding sequence is TGCGCCAGCAGCCGTGGGGCAGATACGCAGTATTTT. Its translation is CASSRGADTQYF.

The rearrangement uses TRBV9 and TRBJ1-3; TRBD1 agrees at 8 bases. Germline loops: CDR1 SGDLS, CDR2 YYNGEE. V lost 4 bases to trimming and J lost 4 bases; unmatched junction nucleotides: 10. This CDR3 is built from 16 residues. The CDR3 DNA reads as TGTGCCAGCAGCCCTCGTGGGCGGGACAGGGGAAACACCATATATTTT. Its translation is CASSPRGRDRGNTIYF.

The genes are TRBV15 and TRBJ1-4; D remains unclear. V was trimmed by 1 base and J by 2 bases, leaving 26 bases between them. Germline CDR1 reads LNHNV; CDR2 reads YYDKDF (reference sequence). The CDR3 extends over 21 amino acids. The DNA for the CDR3 is TGTGCCACCAGCAGAGGGCGGACGGAGGCTCTGTACGCCGGGACTAATGAAAAACTGTTTTTT. Translating it yields CATSRGRTEALYAGTNEKLFF.

This chain connects TRBV9 to TRBJ2-1; D may match TRBD1 or TRBD2 (7 bases each). The germline gives CDR1 SGDLS, CDR2 YYNGEE. The CDR3 spans 18 residues. Between the trimmed V and J ends, which lost 0 bases and 8 bases, there was a span of 24 bases. CDR3 amino acids: CASSVDREGTGTVDEQFF. The CDR3, as DNA: TGTGCCAGCAGCGTAGATAGGGAGGGAACCGGGACAGTCGATGAGCAGTTCTTC.

The V gene is TRBV11-3, the J gene TRBJ2-1; 11 bases align to TRBD2. Germline values: CDR1 SGHNT, CDR2 YENEEA. The CDR3 is 18 residues long. Losses at the gene ends were 4 bases for V and 0 bases for J; bases not matched to a gene: 8. Here the CDR3 reads CASSSGTSGLGSYNEQFF. In DNA, the CDR3 is TGTGCCAGCAGCTCCGGGACTAGCGGCCTTGGCTCCTACAATGAGCAGTTCTTC.

The V call is TRBV7-8, the J call TRBJ1-4; weak D call: TRBD1 (5 bases). The V end lost 3 bases, the J end lost 3 bases, and 17 bases lay between the germline ends. In germline, CDR1 is SGHVS, CDR2 FQNEAQ. The CDR3 spans 17 residues. CDR3: CASSLVQGGMANEKLFF. CDR3 DNA: TGTGCCAGCAGCTTGGTTCAGGGCGGTATGGCTAATGAAAAACTGTTTTTT.

The chain has TRBV14 and TRBJ1-3; 8 nucleotides match TRBD1. Germline lookup yields CDR1 SGHDN and CDR2 FVKESK. The CDR3 sequence is 17 residues long. The V gene end was trimmed by 2 bases and the J gene end by 0 bases; junction bases not matched to a gene: 6. In DNA, the CDR3 is TGTGCCAGCAGCCAAAGGACAGGGATGAGCTCTGGAAACACCATATATTTT. Encoded protein: CASSQRTGMSSGNTIYF.